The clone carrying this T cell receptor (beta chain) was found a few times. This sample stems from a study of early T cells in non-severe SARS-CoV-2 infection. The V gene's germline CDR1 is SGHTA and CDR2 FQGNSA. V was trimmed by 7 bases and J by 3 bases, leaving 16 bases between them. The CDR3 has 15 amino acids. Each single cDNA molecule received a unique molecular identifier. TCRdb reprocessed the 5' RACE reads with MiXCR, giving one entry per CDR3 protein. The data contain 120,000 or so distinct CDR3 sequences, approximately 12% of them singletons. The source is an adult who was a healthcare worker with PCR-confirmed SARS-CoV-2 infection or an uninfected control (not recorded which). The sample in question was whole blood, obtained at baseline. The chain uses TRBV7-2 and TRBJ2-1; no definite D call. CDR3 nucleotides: TGTGCCAGCACCTTTGGCGGATATGGCTACAATGAGCAGTTCTTC. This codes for CASTFGGYGYNEQFF. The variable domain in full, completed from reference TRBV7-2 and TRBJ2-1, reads GAGVSQSPSNKVTEKGKDVELRCDPISGHTALYWYRQSLGQGLEFLIYFQGNSAPDKSGLPSDRFSAERTGGSVSTLTIQRTQQEDSAVYLCASTFGGYGYNEQFFGPGTRLTVL.